Listed here is a single T cell receptor beta chain. The antigen remains undetermined. TCRdb's table, derived via immunoSEQ multiplex PCR, lists solely in-frame clones and lacks some. This sample yields 10,000 or so clones, of which around 80% are seen a single time; 25% to 35% belongs to the top ten. These data originate in a study of OX40 agonist ivuxolimab in advanced cancers. In the study overall: Enrolled patients in dose escalation had cancers that were hepatocellular carcinoma, melanoma, renal cell or head and neck cancer.

The cohort excluded patients with autoimmune disease history or systemic immunosuppression. Study-level findings and limits: It was not determined which antigens were specifically recognized by the peripheral T cells that had undergone clonal expansion. Blood T cells, both CD4+ and CD8+, expanded clonally by week 6 at 0.1 to 3.0 mg/kg.

This CDR3 is 17 amino acids long. V was clipped by 3 bases and J by 1 base, with 16 bases between them. CDR1 is MDHEN and CDR2 is SYDVKM in the germline V gene. The sample here was CD4+ or CD8+ T cells sorted from blood, taken in a trial of the OX40 agonist ivuxolimab. The rearrangement uses TRBV28 and TRBJ1-5; D is unclear. The TCR originated in an adult with an advanced solid tumor such as melanoma, head and neck, liver or kidney cancer. The CDR3 bases are TGTGCCAGCAGTTTCCTTATGGCGGGCGGGAGCAATCAGCCCCAGCATTTT. Protein sequence: CASSFLMAGGSNQPQHF.